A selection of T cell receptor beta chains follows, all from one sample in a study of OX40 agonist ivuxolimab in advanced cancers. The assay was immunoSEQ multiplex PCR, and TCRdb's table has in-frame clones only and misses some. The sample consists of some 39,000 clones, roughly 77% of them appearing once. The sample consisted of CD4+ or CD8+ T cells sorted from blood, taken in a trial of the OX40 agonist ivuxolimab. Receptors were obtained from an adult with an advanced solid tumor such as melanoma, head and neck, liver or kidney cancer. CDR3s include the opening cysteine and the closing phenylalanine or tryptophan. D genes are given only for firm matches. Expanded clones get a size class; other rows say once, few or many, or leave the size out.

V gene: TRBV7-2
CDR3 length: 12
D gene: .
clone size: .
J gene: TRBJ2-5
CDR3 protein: CASSPSQATQYF
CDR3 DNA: TGTGCCAGCAGCCCCTCCCAAGCGACCCAGTACTTC

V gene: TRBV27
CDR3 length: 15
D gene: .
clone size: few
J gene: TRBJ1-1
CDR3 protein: CASSFGAGLYTEAFF
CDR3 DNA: TGTGCCAGCAGTTTTGGGGCGGGGTTATACACTGAAGCTTTCTTT

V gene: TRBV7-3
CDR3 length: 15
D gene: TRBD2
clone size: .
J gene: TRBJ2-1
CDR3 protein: CASSLRASGGSEQFF
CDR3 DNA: TGTGCCAGCAGCTTAAGAGCTAGCGGGGGCAGTGAGCAGTTCTTC

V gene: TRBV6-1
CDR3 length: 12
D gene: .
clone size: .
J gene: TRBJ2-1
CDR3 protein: CASSEALSEQFF
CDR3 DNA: TGTGCCAGCAGTGAAGCGCTCTCTGAGCAGTTCTTC

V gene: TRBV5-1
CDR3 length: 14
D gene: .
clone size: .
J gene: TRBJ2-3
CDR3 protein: CASSQGPSTDTQYF
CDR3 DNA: TGCGCCAGCAGCCAGGGACCCTCCACAGATACGCAGTATTTT

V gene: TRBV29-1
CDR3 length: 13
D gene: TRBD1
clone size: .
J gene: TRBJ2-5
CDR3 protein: CSVRQGAGETQYF
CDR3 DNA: TGCAGCGTGAGACAGGGGGCCGGGGAGACCCAGTACTTC

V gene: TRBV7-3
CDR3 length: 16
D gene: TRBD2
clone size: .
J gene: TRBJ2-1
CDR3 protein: CASSFRLAGGQSEQFF
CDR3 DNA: TGTGCCAGCAGCTTTCGCCTAGCGGGAGGGCAGAGTGAGCAGTTCTTC

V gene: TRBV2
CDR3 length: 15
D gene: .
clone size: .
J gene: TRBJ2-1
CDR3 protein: CASSEDRHSYNEQFF
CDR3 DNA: TGTGCCAGCAGCGAAGACAGGCATTCCTACAATGAGCAGTTCTTC

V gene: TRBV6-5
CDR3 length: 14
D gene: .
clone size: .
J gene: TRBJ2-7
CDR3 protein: CASSYSSSSYEQYF
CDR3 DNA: TGTGCCAGCAGTTATTCGTCTAGCTCCTACGAGCAGTACTTC

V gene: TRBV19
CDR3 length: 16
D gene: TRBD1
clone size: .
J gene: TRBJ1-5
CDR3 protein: CASSTGTGGPNQPQHF
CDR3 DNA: TGTGCCAGTAGTACTGGAACAGGGGGCCCCAATCAGCCCCAGCATTTT

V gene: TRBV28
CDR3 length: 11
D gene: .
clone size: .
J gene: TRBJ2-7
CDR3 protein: CASSFIGRKYF
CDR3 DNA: TGTGCCAGCAGTTTCATTGGACGGAAGTACTTC

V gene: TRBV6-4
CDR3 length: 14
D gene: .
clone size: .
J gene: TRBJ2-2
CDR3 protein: CASTALPNTGELFF
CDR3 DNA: TGTGCCAGCACGGCCCTTCCGAACACCGGGGAGCTGTTTTTT

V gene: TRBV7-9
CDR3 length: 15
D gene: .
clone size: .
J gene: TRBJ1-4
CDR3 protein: CASSPGGSFNEKLFF
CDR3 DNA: TGTGCCAGCAGCCCTGGGGGGTCATTTAATGAAAAACTGTTTTTT

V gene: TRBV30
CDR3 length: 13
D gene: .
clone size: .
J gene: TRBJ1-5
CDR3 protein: CAWSVGGNQPQHF
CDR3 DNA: TGTGCCTGGAGTGTAGGGGGCAATCAGCCCCAGCATTTT

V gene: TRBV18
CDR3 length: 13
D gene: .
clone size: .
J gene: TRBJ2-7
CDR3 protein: CASSRQDSYEQYF
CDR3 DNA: TGTGCCAGCTCACGACAGGACTCCTACGAGCAGTACTTC

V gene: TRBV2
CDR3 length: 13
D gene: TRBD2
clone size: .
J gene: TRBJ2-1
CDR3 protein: CASRLAVFNEQFF
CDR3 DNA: TGTGCCAGCAGGCTAGCGGTATTCAATGAGCAGTTCTTC

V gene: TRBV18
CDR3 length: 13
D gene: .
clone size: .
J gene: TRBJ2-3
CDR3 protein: CASSPRGADTQYF
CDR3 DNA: TGTGCCAGCTCACCACGGGGGGCAGATACGCAGTATTTT

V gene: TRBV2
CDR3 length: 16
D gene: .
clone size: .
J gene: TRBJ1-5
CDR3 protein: CASSEALLAGYQPQHF
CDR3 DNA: TGTGCCAGCAGTGAAGCGCTTTTGGCAGGGTATCAGCCCCAGCATTTT

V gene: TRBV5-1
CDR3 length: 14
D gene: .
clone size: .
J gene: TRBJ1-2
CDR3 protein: CASSLDYYLYGYTF
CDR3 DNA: TGCGCCAGCAGCTTGGATTATTACCTCTATGGCTACACCTTC

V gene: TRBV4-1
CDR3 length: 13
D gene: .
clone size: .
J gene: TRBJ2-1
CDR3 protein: CASFREPYNEQFF
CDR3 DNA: TGCGCCAGCTTCCGGGAGCCCTACAATGAGCAGTTCTTC

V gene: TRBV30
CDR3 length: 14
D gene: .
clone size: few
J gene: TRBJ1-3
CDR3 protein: CAWSVLNSGNTIYF
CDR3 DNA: TGTGCCTGGAGTGTACTGAACTCTGGAAACACCATATATTTT

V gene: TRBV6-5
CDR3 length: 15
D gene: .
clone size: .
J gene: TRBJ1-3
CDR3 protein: CASSLYGQRGNTIYF
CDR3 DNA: TGTGCCAGCAGTCTTTATGGACAGCGTGGAAACACCATATATTTT

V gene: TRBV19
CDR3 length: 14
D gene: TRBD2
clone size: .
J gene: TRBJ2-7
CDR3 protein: CASNPGTSTHEQYF
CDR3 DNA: TGTGCCAGTAATCCCGGGACTAGTACCCACGAGCAGTACTTC

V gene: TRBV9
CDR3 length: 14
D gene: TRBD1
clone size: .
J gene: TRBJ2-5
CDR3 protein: CASSVGQGKETQYF
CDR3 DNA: TGTGCCAGCAGCGTAGGACAGGGAAAAGAGACCCAGTACTTC

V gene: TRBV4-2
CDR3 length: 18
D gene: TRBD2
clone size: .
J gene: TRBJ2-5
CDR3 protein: CASSQDVGTSGIKETQYF
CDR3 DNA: TGTGCCAGCAGCCAAGACGTCGGGACTAGCGGGATCAAAGAGACCCAGTACTTC

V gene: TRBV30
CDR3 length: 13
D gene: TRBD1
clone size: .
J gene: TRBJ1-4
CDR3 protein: CAWSRQGREKLFF
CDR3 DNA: TGTGCCTGGAGTCGACAGGGGAGAGAAAAACTGTTTTTT

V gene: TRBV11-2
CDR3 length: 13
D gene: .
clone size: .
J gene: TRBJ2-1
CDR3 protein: CVGIDLAYNEQFF
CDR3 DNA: TGTGTCGGGATAGATTTAGCCTACAATGAGCAGTTCTTC

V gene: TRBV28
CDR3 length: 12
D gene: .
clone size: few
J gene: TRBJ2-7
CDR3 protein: CASSEGSYEQYF
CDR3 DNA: TGTGCCAGCAGTGAGGGCTCCTACGAGCAGTACTTC

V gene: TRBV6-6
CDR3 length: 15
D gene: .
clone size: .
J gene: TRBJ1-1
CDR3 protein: CASSYEGGLNTEAFF
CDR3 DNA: TGTGCCAGCAGTTACGAGGGGGGTTTGAACACTGAAGCTTTCTTT

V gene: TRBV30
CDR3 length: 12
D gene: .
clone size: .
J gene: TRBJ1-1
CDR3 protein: CAWRPWNTEAFF
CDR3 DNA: TGTGCCTGGCGACCATGGAACACTGAAGCTTTCTTT

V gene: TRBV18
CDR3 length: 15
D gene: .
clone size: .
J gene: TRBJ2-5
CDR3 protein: CASSPPGIEGETQYF
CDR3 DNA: TGTGCCAGCTCACCACCGGGGATCGAGGGAGAGACCCAGTACTTC

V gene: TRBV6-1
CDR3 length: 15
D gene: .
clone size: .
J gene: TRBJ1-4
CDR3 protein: CASSPSSWTNEKLFF
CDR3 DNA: TGTGCCAGCAGCCCTTCCTCGTGGACTAATGAAAAACTGTTTTTT

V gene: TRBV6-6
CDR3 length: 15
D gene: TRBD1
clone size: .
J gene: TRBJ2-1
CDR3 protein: CASSYSSDRGTEQFF
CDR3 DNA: TGTGCCAGCAGTTACTCGAGTGACAGGGGGACTGAGCAGTTCTTC

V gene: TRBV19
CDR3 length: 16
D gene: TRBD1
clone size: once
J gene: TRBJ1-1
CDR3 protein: CASSIRDRAQNTEAFF
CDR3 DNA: TGTGCCAGTAGTATTAGGGACAGGGCCCAGAACACTGAAGCTTTCTTT

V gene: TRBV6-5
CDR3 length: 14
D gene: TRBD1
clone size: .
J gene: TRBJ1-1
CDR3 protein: CASSQRQGNTEAFF
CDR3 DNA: TGTGCCAGCAGTCAGAGACAGGGGAACACTGAAGCTTTCTTT

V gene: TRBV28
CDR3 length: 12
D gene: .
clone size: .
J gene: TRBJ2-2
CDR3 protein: CAMQGVTGELFF
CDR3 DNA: TGTGCCATGCAGGGAGTCACCGGGGAGCTGTTTTTT

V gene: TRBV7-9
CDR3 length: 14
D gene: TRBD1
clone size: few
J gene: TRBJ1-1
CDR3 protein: CASSKGTGGEGAFF
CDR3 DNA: TGTGCCAGCAGCAAAGGGACAGGGGGCGAGGGAGCTTTCTTT

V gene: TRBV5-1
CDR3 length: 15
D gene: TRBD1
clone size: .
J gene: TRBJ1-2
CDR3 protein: CASNPGTGTAYGYTF
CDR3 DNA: TGCGCCAGCAATCCCGGGACAGGGACCGCCTATGGCTACACCTTC

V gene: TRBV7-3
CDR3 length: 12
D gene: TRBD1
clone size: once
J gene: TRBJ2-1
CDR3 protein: CASSPTGNEQFF
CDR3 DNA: TGTGCCAGCAGCCCGACAGGGAATGAGCAGTTCTTC

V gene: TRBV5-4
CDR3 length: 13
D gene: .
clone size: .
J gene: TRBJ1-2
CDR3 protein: CASTSGPLGGYTF
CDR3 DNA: TGTGCCAGCACCTCGGGACCCTTGGGTGGCTACACCTTC

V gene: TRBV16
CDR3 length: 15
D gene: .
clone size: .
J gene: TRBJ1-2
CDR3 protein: CASSHPTGRSDGYTF
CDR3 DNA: TGTGCCAGCAGCCACCCGACAGGTCGGTCTGATGGCTACACCTTC

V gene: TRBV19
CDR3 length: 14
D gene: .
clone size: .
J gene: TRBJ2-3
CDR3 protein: CASSTAGLADTQYF
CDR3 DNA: TGTGCCAGTAGTACGGCGGGTCTTGCAGATACGCAGTATTTT

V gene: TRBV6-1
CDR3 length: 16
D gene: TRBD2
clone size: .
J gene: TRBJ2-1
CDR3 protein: CASSESQLAPYNEQFF
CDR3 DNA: TGTGCCAGCAGTGAATCCCAACTAGCGCCTTACAATGAGCAGTTCTTC

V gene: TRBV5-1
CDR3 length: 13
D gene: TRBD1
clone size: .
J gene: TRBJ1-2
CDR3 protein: CASSAGQNYGYTF
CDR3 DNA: TGCGCCAGCAGCGCGGGACAGAACTATGGCTACACCTTC

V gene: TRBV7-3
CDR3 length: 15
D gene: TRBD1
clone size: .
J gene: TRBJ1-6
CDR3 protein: CASSRGTGGDSPLHF
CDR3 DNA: TGTGCCAGCAGCCGGGGGACAGGGGGAGATTCACCCCTCCACTTT

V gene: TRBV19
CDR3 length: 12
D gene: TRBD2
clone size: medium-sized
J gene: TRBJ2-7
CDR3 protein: CASRLAGEKQYF
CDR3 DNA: TGTGCCAGTAGACTAGCGGGGGAAAAGCAGTACTTC

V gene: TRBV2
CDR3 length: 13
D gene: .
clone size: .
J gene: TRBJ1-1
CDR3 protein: CASSSQMNTEAFF
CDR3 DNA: TGTGCCAGCAGTTCCCAAATGAACACTGAAGCTTTCTTT

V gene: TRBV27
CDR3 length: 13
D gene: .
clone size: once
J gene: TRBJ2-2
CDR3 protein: CASSLWGTGELFF
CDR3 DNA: TGTGCCAGCAGTTTATGGGGCACCGGGGAGCTGTTTTTT

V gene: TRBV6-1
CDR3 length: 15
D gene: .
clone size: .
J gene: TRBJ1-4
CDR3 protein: CASRVTRGGTEKLFF
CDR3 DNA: TGTGCCAGCAGAGTGACCCGGGGCGGGACTGAAAAACTGTTTTTT

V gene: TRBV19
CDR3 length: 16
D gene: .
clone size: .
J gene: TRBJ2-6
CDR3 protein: CASSTNRGSGANVLTF
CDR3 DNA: TGTGCCAGTAGTACCAACAGAGGCTCTGGGGCCAACGTCCTGACTTTC